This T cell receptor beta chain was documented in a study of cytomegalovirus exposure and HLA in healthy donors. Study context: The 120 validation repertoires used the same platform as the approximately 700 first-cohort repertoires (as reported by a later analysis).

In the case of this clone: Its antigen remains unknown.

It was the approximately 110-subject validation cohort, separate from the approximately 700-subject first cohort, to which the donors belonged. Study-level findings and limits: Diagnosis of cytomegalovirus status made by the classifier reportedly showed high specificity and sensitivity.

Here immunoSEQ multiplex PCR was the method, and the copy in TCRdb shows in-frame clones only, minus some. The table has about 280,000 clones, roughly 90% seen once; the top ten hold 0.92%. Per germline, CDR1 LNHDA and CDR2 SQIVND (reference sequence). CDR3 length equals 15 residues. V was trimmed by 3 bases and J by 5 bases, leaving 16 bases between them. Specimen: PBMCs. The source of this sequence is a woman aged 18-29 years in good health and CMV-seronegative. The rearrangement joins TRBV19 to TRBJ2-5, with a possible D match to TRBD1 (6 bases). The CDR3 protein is CASSMGEQGTETQYF. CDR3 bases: TGTGCCAGTAGTATGGGGGAACAGGGAACGGAGACCCAGTACTTC. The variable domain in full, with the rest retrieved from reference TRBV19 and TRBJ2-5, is DGGITQSPKYLFRKEGQNVTLSCEQNLNHDAMYWYRQDPGQGLRLIYYSQIVNDFQKGDIAEGYSVSREKKESFPLTVTSAQKNPTAFYLCASSMGEQGTETQYFGPGTRLLVL.